The clone carrying this T cell receptor beta chain was recorded at least ten times. Its target is unknown. TCRdb fed the reads into MiXCR, producing one record per CDR3 protein. The sample has approximately 100,000 distinct CDR3 sequences, 42% seen once. The data belong to a study of T cell repertoires in cytomegalovirus infection. The CDR3 has 12 residues. The germline V gene has CDR1 SGHTA and CDR2 FQGNSA. The germline V and J ends were trimmed by 6 bases and 2 bases, with 6 bases remaining between them. The specimen was CD8+ T cells from cultured PBMCs, collected from culture after CMV antigen stimulation. The rearrangement links TRBV7-2 to TRBJ2-3, with D hard to call. The TCR was taken from a human donor in good health (CMV status not recorded). Some clones in this sample may be carry-over from other donors' samples. The CDR3: CASSFLTDTQYF. For the CDR3, the DNA is TGTGCCAGCAGTTTCCTCACAGATACGCAGTATTTT.